This T cell receptor (beta chain) was documented in a study of T cells in localized non-small cell lung cancer. Study conclusions and caveats: Because sequencing included only one region (of the tumor), heterogeneity remains possible. Adjacent lung tissue had a median 57 of the top 100 clones found in the tumor.

On this clone: Antigen specificity is unknown.

Generated by immunoSEQ multiplex PCR, the TCRdb table keeps only in-frame clones and is missing some. The sample records 48,000 or so clones, roughly 85% being singletons. With 3 bases removed from V and 4 bases from J, the gap between germline ends came to 12 bases. CDR1 SGHTA and CDR2 FQGNSA come from the germline V gene. The CDR3 runs to 14 residues. This sequence joins TRBV7-2 and TRBJ2-5, with D possibly being TRBD1 or TRBD2 (6 bases each). The specimen was peripheral blood, collected before any cancer treatment. The TCR was taken from a male donor aged 60 or over with stage III squamous cell lung carcinoma. CDR3 region: CASSLRGAGETQYF. Here the CDR3 DNA reads TGTGCCAGCAGCTTGAGGGGGGCAGGAGAGACCCAGTACTTC.